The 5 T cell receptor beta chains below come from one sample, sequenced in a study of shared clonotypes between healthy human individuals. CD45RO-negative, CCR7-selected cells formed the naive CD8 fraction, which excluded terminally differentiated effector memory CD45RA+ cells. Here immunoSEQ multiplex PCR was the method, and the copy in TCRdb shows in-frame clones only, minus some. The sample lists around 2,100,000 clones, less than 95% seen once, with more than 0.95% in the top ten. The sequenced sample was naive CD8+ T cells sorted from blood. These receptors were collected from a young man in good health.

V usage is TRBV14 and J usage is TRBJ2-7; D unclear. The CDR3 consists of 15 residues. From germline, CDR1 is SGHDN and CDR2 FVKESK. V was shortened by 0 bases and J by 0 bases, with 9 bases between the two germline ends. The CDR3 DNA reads TGTGCCAGCAGCCAAGATCTAGGAAGCTCCTACGAGCAGTACTTC. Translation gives CASSQDLGSSYEQYF.

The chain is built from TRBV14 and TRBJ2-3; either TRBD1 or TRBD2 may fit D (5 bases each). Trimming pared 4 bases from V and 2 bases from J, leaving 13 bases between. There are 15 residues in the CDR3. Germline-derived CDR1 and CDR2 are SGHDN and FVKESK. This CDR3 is CASSPIGGVTDTQYF. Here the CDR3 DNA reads TGTGCCAGCAGCCCCATTGGGGGAGTCACAGATACGCAGTATTTT.

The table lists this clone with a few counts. The CDR3, as DNA: TGTGCCAGCAGCTCTCAAATGACCGGGACAAAAGCTTTCTTT. This translates into CASSSQMTGTKAFF. The chain combines TRBV5-5 with TRBJ1-1; weak D call: TRBD1 (6 bases). The CDR3 consists of 14 residues. Germline V gene sequence: CDR1 SGHKS, CDR2 YYEKEE (reference sequence). Trimming removed 3 bases from V and 9 bases from J, with 18 bases in between.

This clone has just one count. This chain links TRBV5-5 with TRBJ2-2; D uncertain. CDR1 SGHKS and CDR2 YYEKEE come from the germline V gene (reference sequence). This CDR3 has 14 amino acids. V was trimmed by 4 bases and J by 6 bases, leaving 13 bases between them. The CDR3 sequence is CASSPLGTPGELFF. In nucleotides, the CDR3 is TGTGCCAGCAGCCCGCTCGGTACCCCCGGGGAGCTGTTTTTT. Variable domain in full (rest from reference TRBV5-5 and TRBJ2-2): DAGVTQSPTHLIKTRGQQVTLRCSPISGHKSVSWYQQVLGQGPQFIFQYYEKEERGRGNFPDRFSARQFPNYSSELNVNALLLGDSALYLCASSPLGTPGELFFGEGSRLTVL.

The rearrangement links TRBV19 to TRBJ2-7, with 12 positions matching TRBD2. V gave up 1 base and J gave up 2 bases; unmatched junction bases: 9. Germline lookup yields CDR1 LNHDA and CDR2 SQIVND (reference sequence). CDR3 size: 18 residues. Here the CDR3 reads CASSIVLAGGRGTYEQYF. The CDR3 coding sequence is TGTGCCAGTAGTATAGTGCTAGCGGGAGGGCGAGGAACCTACGAGCAGTACTTC.